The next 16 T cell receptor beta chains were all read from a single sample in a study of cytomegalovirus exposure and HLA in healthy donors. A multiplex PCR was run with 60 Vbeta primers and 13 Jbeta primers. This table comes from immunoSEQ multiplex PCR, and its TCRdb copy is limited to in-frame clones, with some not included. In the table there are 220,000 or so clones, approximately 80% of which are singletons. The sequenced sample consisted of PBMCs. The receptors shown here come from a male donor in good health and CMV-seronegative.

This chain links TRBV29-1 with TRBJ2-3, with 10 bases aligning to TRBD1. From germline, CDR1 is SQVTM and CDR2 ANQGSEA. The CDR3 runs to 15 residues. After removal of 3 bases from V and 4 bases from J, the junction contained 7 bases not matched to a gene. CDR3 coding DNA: TGCAGCGTTGAGAGGGAGGACAGGGGGGCAGATACGCAGTATTTT. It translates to CSVEREDRGADTQYF.

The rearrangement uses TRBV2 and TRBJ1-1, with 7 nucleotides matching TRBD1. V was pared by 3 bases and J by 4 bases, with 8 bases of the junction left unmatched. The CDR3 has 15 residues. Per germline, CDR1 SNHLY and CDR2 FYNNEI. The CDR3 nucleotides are TGTGCCAGCAGTGAGACAGGGTTTATCGGCACTGAAGCTTTCTTT. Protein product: CASSETGFIGTEAFF. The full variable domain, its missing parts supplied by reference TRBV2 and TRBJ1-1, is EPEVTQTPSHQVTQMGQEVILRCVPISNHLYFYWYRQILGQKVEFLVSFYNNEISEKSEIFDDQFSVERPDGSNFTLKIRSTKLEDSAMYFCASSETGFIGTEAFFGQGTRLTVV.

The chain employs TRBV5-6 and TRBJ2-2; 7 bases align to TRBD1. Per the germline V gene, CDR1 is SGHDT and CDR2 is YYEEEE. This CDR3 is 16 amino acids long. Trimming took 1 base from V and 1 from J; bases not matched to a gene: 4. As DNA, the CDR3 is TGTGCCAGCAGCTTGTATAGGACAGGGAACACCGGGGAGCTGTTTTTT. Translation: CASSLYRTGNTGELFF.

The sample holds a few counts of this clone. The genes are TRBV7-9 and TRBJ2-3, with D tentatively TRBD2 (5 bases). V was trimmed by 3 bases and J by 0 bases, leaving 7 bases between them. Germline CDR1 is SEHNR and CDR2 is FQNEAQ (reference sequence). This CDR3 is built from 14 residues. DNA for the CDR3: TGTGCCAGCAGCTTTTCTAGCAGCACAGATACGCAGTATTTT. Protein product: CASSFSSSTDTQYF.

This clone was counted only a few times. DNA of the CDR3: TGTGCCAGCAGTATGGGACAGACCCAAGAGACCCAGTACTTC. It encodes CASSMGQTQETQYF. The J gene is TRBJ2-5, the V gene TRBV27; 7 bases are shared with TRBD1. The germline gives CDR1 MNHEY, CDR2 SMNVEV (reference sequence). V lost 5 bases to trimming and J lost 1 base; unmatched junction nucleotides: 4. CDR3 length: 14 amino acids.

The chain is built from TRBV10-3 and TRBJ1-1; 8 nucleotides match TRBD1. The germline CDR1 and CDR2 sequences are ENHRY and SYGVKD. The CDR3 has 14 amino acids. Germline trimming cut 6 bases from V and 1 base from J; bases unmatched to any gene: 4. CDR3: CAISLDRGNTEAFF. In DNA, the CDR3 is TGTGCCATCAGCCTCGACAGGGGGAACACTGAAGCTTTCTTT.

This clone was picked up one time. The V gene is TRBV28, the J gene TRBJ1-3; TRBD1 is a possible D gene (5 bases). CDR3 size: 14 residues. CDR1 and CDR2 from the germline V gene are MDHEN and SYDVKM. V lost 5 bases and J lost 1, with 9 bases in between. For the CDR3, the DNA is TGTGCCAGCAGTCCTCGGACATCTGGAAACACCATATATTTT. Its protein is CASSPRTSGNTIYF.

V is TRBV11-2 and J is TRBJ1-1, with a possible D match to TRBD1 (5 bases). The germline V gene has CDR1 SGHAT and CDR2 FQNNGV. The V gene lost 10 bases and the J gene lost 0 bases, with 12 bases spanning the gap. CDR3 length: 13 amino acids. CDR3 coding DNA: TGTGCCAACCCAGACAGTTTGAACACTGAAGCTTTCTTT. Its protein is CANPDSLNTEAFF.

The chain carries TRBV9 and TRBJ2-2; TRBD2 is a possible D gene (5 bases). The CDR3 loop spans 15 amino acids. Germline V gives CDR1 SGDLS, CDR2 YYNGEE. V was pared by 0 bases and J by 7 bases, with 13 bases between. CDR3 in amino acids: CASSVALTSNGELFF. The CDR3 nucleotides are TGTGCCAGCAGCGTAGCTCTCACTAGTAACGGGGAGCTGTTTTTT.

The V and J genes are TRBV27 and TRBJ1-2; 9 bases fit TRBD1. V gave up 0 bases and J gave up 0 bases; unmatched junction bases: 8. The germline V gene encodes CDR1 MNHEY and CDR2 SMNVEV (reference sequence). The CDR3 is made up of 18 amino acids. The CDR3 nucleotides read TGTGCCAGCAGTTTATCCCCCGGGACAGGGAGGGCTAACTATGGCTACACCTTC. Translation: CASSLSPGTGRANYGYTF.

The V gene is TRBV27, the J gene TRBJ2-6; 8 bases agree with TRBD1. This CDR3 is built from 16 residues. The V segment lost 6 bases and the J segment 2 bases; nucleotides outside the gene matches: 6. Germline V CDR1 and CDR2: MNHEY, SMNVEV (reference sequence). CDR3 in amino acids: CASSVYRGAGANVLTF. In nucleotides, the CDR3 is TGTGCCAGCAGCGTGTACAGGGGGGCTGGGGCCAACGTCCTGACTTTC. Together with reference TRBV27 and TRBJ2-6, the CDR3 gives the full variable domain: EAQVTQNPRYLITVTGKKLTVTCSQNMNHEYMSWYRQDPGLGLRQIYYSMNVEVTDKGDVPEGYKVSRKEKRNFPLILESPSPNQTSLYFCASSVYRGAGANVLTFGAGSRLTVL.

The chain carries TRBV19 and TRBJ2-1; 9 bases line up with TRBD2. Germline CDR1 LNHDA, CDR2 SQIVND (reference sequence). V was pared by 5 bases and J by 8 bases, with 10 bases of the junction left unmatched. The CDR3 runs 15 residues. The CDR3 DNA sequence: TGTGCCAGTAGTGGTGTTAGCGGGAGTTTGTATGAGCAGTTCTTC. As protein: CASSGVSGSLYEQFF. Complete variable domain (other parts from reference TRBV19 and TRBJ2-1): DGGITQSPKYLFRKEGQNVTLSCEQNLNHDAMYWYRQDPGQGLRLIYYSQIVNDFQKGDIAEGYSVSREKKESFPLTVTSAQKNPTAFYLCASSGVSGSLYEQFFGPGTRLTVL.

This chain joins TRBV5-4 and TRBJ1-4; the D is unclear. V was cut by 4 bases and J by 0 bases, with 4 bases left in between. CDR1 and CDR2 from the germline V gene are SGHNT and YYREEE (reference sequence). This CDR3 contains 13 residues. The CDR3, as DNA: TGTGCCAGCAGCCTAGCAACTAATGAAAAACTGTTTTTT. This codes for CASSLATNEKLFF.

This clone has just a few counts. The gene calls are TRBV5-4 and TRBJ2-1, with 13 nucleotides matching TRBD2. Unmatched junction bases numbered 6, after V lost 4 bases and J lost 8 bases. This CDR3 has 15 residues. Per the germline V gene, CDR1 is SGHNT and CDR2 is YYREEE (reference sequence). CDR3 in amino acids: CASSRTSGSFDEQFF. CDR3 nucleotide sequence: TGTGCCAGCAGCCGGACTAGCGGGAGCTTCGATGAGCAGTTCTTC.

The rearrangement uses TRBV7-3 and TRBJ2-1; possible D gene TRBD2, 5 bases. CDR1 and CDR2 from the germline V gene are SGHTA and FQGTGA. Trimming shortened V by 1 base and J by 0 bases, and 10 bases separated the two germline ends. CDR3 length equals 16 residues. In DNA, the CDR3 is TGTGCCAGCAGCTTAAAACGGGGTAGCTCCTACAATGAGCAGTTCTTC. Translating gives CASSLKRGSSYNEQFF. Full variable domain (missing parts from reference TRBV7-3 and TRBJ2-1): GAGVSQTPSNKVTEKGKYVELRCDPISGHTALYWYRQSLGQGPEFLIYFQGTGAADDSGLPNDRFFAVRPEGSVSTLKIQRTERGDSAVYLCASSLKRGSSYNEQFFGPGTRLTVL.

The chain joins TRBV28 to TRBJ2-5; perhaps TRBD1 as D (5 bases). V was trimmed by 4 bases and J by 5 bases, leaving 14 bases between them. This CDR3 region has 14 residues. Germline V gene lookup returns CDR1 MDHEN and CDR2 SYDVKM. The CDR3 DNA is TGTGCCAGCAGTTCCGGTCAGGGCTGGGAGACCCAGTACTTC. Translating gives CASSSGQGWETQYF.